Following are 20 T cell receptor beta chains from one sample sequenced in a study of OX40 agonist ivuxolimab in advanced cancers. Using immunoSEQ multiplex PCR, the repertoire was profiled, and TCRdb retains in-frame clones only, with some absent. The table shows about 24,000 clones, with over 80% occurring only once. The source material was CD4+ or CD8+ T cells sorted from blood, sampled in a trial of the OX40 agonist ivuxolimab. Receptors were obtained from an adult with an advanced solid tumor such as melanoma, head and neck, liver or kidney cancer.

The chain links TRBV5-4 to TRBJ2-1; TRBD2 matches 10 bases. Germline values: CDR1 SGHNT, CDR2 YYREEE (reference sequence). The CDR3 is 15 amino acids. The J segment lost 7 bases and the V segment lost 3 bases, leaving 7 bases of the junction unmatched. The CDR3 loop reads CASSSSGSTRNEQFF. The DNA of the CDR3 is TGTGCCAGCAGCTCTAGCGGGAGCACGAGGAATGAGCAGTTCTTC.

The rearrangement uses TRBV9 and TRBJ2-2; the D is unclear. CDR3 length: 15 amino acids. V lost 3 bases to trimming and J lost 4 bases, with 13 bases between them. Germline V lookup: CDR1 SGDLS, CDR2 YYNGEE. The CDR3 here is CASSETSPGTGELFF. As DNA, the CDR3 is TGTGCCAGCAGCGAGACTTCTCCGGGCACCGGGGAGCTGTTTTTT.

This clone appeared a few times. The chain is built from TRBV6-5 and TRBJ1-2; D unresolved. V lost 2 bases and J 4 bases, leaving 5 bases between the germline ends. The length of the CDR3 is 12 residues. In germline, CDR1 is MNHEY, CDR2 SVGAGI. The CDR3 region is CASSYGRYGYTF. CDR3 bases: TGTGCCAGCAGTTACGGGCGCTATGGCTACACCTTC.

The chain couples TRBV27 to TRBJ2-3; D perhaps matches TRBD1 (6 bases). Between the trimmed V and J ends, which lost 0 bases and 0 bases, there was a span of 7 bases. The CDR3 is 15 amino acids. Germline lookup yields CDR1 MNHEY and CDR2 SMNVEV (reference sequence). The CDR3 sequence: CASSLSGASTDTQYF. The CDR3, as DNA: TGTGCCAGCAGTTTATCGGGGGCCAGCACAGATACGCAGTATTTT.

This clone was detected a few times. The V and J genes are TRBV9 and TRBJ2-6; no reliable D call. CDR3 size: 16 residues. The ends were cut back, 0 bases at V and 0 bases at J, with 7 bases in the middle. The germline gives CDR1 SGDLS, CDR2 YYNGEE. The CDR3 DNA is TGTGCCAGCAGCGTAGGGCGAGGCTCTGGGGCCAACGTCCTGACTTTC. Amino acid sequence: CASSVGRGSGANVLTF.

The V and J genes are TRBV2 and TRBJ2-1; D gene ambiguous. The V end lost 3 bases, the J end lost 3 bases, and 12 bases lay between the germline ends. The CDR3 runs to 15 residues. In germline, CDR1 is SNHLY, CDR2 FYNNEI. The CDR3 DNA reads TGTGCCAGCAGTGATAACCCATCCCTCTACAATGAGCAGTTCTTC. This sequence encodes CASSDNPSLYNEQFF.

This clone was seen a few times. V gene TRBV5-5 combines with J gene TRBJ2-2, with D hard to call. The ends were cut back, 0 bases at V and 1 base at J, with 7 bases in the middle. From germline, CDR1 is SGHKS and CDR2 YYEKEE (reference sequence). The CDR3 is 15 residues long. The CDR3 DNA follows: TGTGCCAGCAGCTTGGTGGCAATGAACACCGGGGAGCTGTTTTTT. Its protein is CASSLVAMNTGELFF.

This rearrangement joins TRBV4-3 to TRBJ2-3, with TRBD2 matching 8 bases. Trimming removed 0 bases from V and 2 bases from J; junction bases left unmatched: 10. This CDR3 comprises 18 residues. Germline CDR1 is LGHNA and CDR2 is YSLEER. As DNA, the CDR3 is TGCGCCAGCAGCCAAGATAGCGGGATGGCGGGGATCACAGATACGCAGTATTTT. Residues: CASSQDSGMAGITDTQYF.

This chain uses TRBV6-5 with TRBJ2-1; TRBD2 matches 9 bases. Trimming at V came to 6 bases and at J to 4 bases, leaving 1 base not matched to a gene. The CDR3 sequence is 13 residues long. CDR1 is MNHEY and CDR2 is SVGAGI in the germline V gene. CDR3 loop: CASRSGGYNEQFF. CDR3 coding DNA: TGTGCCAGCAGGAGCGGGGGGTACAATGAGCAGTTCTTC.

The CDR3 DNA reads TGCGCCAGCAGCTTGGATCGGGTAATGCTAGCGGGGTCGAAAAGCTGGGAGACCCAGTACTTC. This gives the protein CASSLDRVMLAGSKSWETQYF. The chain links TRBV5-1 to TRBJ2-5, with 9 positions matching TRBD2. Germline V gives CDR1 SGHRS, CDR2 YFSETQ. The CDR3 is made up of 21 amino acids. The V gene end was trimmed by 0 bases and the J gene end by 5 bases; junction bases not matched to a gene: 23.

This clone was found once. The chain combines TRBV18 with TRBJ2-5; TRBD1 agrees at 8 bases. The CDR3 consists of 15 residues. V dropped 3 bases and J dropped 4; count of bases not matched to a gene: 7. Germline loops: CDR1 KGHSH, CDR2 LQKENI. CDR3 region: CASSPPRTGTETQYF. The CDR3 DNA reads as TGTGCCAGCTCACCCCCAAGGACAGGGACAGAGACCCAGTACTTC.

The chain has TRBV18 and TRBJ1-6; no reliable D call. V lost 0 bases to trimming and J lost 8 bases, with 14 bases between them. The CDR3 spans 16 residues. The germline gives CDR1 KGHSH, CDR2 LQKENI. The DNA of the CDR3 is TGTGCCAGCTCACCACCGAATAGCGTTTTGCATTCACCCCTCCACTTT. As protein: CASSPPNSVLHSPLHF.

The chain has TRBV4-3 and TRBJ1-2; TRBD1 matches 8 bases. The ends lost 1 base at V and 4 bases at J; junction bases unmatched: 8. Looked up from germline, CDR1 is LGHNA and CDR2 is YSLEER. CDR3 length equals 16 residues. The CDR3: CASSQVQDRAAYGYTF. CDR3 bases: TGCGCCAGCAGCCAAGTTCAGGACAGGGCGGCCTATGGCTACACCTTC.

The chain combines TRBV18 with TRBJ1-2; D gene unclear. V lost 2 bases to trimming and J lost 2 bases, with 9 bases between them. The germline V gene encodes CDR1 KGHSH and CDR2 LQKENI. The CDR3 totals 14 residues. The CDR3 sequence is CASSPSRENYGYTF. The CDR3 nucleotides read TGTGCCAGCTCACCAAGCCGGGAAAACTATGGCTACACCTTC.

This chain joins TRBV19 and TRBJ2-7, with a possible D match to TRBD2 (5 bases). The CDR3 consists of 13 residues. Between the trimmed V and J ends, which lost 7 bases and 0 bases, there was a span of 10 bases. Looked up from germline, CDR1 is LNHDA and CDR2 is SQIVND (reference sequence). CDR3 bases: TGTGCCAGTAAAGCGGTAAGCTCCTACGAGCAGTACTTC. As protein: CASKAVSSYEQYF.

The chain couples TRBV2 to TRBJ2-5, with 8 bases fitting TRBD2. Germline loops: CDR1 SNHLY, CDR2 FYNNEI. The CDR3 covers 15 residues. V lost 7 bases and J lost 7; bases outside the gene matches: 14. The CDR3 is CASTGWRGDRGTQYF. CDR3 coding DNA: TGTGCCAGCACCGGGTGGCGGGGGGACCGCGGGACCCAGTACTTC.

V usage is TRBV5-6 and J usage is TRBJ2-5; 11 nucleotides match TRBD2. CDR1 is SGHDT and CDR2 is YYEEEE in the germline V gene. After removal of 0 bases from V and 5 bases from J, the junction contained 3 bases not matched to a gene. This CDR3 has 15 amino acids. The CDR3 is CASSLVAGGRETQYF. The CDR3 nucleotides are TGTGCCAGCAGCTTGGTAGCGGGGGGGCGTGAGACCCAGTACTTC. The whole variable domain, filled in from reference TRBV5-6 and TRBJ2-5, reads DAGVTQSPTHLIKTRGQQVTLRCSPKSGHDTVSWYQQALGQGPQFIFQYYEEEERQRGNFPDRFSGHQFPNYSSELNVNALLLGDSALYLCASSLVAGGRETQYFGPGTRLLVL.

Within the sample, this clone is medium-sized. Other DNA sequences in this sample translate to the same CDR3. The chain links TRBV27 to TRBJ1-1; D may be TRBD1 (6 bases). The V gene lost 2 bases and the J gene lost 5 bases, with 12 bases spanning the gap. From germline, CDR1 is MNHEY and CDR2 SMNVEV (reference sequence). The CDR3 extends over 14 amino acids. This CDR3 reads CASSLLSQGTEAFF. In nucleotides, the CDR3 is TGTGCCAGCAGTTTACTCAGTCAGGGGACTGAAGCTTTCTTT.

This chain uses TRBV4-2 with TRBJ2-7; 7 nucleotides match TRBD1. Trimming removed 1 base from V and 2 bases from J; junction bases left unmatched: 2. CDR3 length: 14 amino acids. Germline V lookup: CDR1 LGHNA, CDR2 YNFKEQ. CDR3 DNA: TGTGCCAGCAGCCAAGCTACAGGGGCCTACGAGCAGTACTTC. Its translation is CASSQATGAYEQYF.

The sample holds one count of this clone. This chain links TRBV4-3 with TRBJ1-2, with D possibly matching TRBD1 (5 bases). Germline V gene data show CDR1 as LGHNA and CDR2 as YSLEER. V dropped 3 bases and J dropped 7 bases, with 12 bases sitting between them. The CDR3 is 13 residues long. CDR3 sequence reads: CASSQDRRAGYTF. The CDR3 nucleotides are TGCGCCAGCAGCCAGGACCGCAGGGCTGGCTACACCTTC.